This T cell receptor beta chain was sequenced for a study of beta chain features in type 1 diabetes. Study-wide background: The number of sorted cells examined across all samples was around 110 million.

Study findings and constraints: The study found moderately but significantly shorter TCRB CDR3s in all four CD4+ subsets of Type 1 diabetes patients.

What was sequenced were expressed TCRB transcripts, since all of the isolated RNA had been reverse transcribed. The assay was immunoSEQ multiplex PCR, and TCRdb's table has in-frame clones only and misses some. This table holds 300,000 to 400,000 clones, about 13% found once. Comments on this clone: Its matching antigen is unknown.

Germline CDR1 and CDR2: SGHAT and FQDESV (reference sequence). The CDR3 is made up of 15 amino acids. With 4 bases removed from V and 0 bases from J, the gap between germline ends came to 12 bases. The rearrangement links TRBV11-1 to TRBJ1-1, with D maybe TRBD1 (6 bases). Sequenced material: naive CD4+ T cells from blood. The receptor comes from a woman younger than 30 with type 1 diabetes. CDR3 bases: TGTGCCAGCAGCTGGGGGCGGGCCTTGAACACTGAAGCTTTCTTT. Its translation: CASSWGRALNTEAFF.